Listed below are T cell receptor beta chains from one sample, sequenced in a study of blood T cells in healthy people across ages. From the 5' RACE reads, TCRdb called clonotypes with MiXCR, one entry per CDR3 protein. The sample lists around 990,000 distinct CDR3 sequences, approximately 25% occurring once. Separately, the same data were catalogued under a study of T cells of mothers and their children.

The material sequenced was blood. These receptors were obtained from a girl aged 2-10 years in good health. Both conserved end residues are part of each CDR3. A D gene is named only where the DNA matches it firmly. Size tells how often a clone was seen (once, few, many) or the class of an expanded clone, and some rows leave it out.

>15|NA|TRBV29-1|NA|TRBJ2-3
CSVEVIGQGQDTQYF
TGCAGCGTTGAGGTTATTGGCCAGGGGCAAGATACGCAGTATTTT
>12|NA|TRBV12-3/TRBV12-4|NA|TRBJ2-7
CASRRGWYEQYF
TGTGCCAGCAGGCGAGGATGGTACGAGCAGTACTTC
>13|NA|TRBV5-5|NA|TRBJ1-2
CASSWRGAAGYTF
TGTGCCAGCAGCTGGCGGGGGGCCGCGGGCTACACCTTC
>12|NA|TRBV14|NA|TRBJ1-2
CASSQGGRFNTF
TGTGCCAGCAGCCAAGGTGGCCGCTTTAACACCTTC
>16|NA|TRBV27|few|TRBJ2-1
CASSDLGSSSYNEQFF
TGTGCCAGCAGTGACCTAGGGTCTAGCTCCTACAATGAGCAGTTCTTC
>11|NA|TRBV3-1|few|TRBJ1-2
CASSQESRYTF
TGTGCCAGCAGCCAAGAATCGCGCTACACCTTC
>17|NA|TRBV5-4|NA|TRBJ1-2
CASSGRDARQSNYGYTF
TGTGCCAGCAGCGGACGGGACGCGAGACAGTCGAACTATGGCTACACCTTC
>13|NA|TRBV28|NA|TRBJ2-5
CASSSGPLPKEFF
TGTGCCAGCAGCTCGGGACCCTTACCGAAGGAGTTCTTC
>16|NA|TRBV6-1|NA|TRBJ2-3
CASSERLGASTDTQYF
TGTGCCAGCAGTGAAAGGCTCGGCGCTAGCACAGATACGCAGTATTTT
>18|TRBD2|TRBV4-1|NA|TRBJ2-7
CASSPVGIGTSGVFEQYF
TGCGCCAGCAGCCCCGTCGGTATAGGGACTAGCGGTGTTTTTGAGCAGTACTTC
>15|TRBD2|TRBV4-2|few|TRBJ2-5
CASSQDPGGKETQYF
TGTGCCAGCAGCCAAGATCCGGGGGGGAAAGAGACCCAGTACTTC
>11|NA|TRBV6-6|NA|TRBJ1-6
CASSLYSPLHF
TGTGCCAGCAGTCTCTATTCACCCCTCCACTTT
>13|NA|TRBV7-6|few|TRBJ2-7
CASSLKAVHEQYF
TGTGCCAGCAGCTTAAAGGCGGTCCACGAGCAGTACTTC
>15|NA|TRBV15|many|TRBJ2-7
CATSRRLEVDYEQYF
TGTGCCACCAGCAGAAGACTAGAAGTCGATTACGAGCAGTACTTC
>16|NA|TRBV24-1|few|TRBJ2-2
CATSDLRAGDTGELFF
TGTGCCACCAGTGATTTGAGGGCTGGCGACACCGGGGAGCTGTTTTTT
>13|NA|TRBV7-3|NA|TRBJ2-1
CASSPEGANEQFF
TGTGCCAGCAGCCCAGAAGGTGCGAATGAGCAGTTCTTC
>14|NA|TRBV4-1|NA|TRBJ1-4
CASSQRGNNEKLFF
TGCGCCAGCAGCCAGAGGGGCAATAATGAAAAACTGTTTTTT
>14|TRBD1|TRBV7-8|NA|TRBJ2-1
CASSPEGANNEQFF
TGTGCCAGCAGCCCTGAGGGGGCGAACAATGAGCAGTTCTTC
>18|NA|TRBV6-1|NA|TRBJ1-3
CASRTTVFLGRGGNTIYF
TGTGCCAGCAGGACAACCGTCTTTTTGGGGAGAGGTGGAAACACCATATATTTT
>13|NA|TRBV24-1|few|TRBJ1-1
CATTDTRNTEAFF
TGTGCCACCACGGACACCAGGAACACTGAAGCTTTCTTT
>15|NA|TRBV28|NA|TRBJ2-7
CASSRMRIDPYEQYF
TGTGCCAGCAGTCGAATGAGGATCGACCCCTACGAGCAGTACTTC
>17|NA|TRBV7-6|few|TRBJ2-7
CASSLVAGTQISYEQYF
TGTGCCAGCAGCTTGGTCGCGGGAACACAGATTAGCTACGAGCAGTACTTC
>13|NA|TRBV11-3|many|TRBJ2-3
CASSLGATDTQYF
TGTGCCAGCAGCTTAGGCGCCACAGATACGCAGTATTTT
>17|NA|TRBV7-2|NA|TRBJ2-1
CASSLVAGALLFSEQFF
TGTGCCAGCAGCTTGGTTGCGGGGGCTTTATTATTCAGTGAGCAGTTCTTC
>16|NA|TRBV3-1|few|TRBJ2-5
CASSQDRRTSRETQYF
TGTGCCAGCAGCCAAGATCGGCGCACCTCAAGGGAGACCCAGTACTTC